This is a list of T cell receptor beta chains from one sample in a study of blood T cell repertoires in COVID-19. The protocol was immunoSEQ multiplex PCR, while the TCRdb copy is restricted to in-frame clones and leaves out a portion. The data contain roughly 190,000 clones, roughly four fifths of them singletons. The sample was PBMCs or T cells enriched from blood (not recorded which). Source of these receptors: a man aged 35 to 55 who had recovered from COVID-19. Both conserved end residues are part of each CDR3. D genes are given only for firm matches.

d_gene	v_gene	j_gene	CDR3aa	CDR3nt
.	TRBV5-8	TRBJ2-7	CASSLVGRGLGEQYF	TGTGCCAGCAGCTTGGTGGGCAGGGGCCTAGGCGAGCAGTACTTC
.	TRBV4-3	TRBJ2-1	CASSQEGPGFDEQFF	TGCGCCAGCAGCCAAGAGGGTCCGGGATTCGATGAGCAGTTCTTC
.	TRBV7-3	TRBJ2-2	CASSQNSLLNTGELFF	TGTGCCAGCAGTCAAAACAGTCTCCTTAACACCGGGGAGCTGTTTTTT
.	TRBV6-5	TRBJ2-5	CASMWAGTQETQYF	TGTGCCAGCATGTGGGCCGGAACACAAGAGACCCAGTACTTC
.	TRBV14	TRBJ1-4	CASSHGPRRESEKLFF	TGTGCCAGCAGCCACGGTCCAAGGAGGGAAAGTGAAAAACTGTTTTTT
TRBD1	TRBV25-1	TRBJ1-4	CASSELGTVKNEKLFF	TGTGCCAGCAGTGAACTGGGGACAGTTAAAAATGAAAAACTGTTTTTT
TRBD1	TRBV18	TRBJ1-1	CASSPPGQGASEAFF	TGTGCCAGCTCACCACCGGGTCAGGGGGCCTCTGAAGCTTTCTTT
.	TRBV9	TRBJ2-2	CASSVDTYTGELFF	TGTGCCAGCAGCGTAGACACCTACACCGGGGAGCTGTTTTTT
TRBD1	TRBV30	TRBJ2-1	CARGQGVWDEQFF	TGTGCCCGTGGACAGGGCGTTTGGGATGAGCAGTTCTTC
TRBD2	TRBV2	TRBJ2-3	CASSGTSGRDDTQYF	TGTGCCAGCTCCGGGACTAGCGGGAGGGACGATACGCAGTATTTT
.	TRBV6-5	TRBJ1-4	CASRTVGEGEKLFF	TGTGCCAGCAGAACGGTCGGGGAGGGGGAAAAACTGTTTTTT
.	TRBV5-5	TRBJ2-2	CASSPPTETGELFF	TGTGCCAGCAGCCCTCCGACAGAGACCGGGGAGCTGTTTTTT
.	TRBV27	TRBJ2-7	CASNPLDSSYEQYF	TGTGCCAGCAACCCACTAGACTCTTCCTACGAGCAGTACTTC
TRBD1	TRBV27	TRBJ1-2	CASRERGQANYGYTF	TGTGCCAGCAGGGAACGTGGACAGGCTAACTATGGCTACACCTTC
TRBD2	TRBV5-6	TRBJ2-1	CASSLAGGPFNSNEQFF	TGTGCCAGCAGCTTGGCGGGAGGGCCCTTTAATAGCAATGAGCAGTTCTTC
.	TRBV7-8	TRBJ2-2	CASSLVRGGYAGELFF	TGTGCCAGCAGCTTAGTCAGAGGCGGGTACGCCGGGGAGCTGTTTTTT
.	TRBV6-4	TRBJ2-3	CASSDEAGRTDTQYF	TGTGCCAGCAGTGACGAAGCGGGCCGCACAGATACGCAGTATTTT
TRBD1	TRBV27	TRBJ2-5	CASSRGQNWETQYF	TGTGCCAGCAGTAGGGGACAGAATTGGGAGACCCAGTACTTC
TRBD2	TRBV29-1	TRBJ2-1	CSAQGTRNNEQFF	TGCAGCGCCCAGGGGACTAGGAACAATGAGCAGTTCTTC
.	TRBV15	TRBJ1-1	CATSRGGRGSTEAFF	TGTGCCACCAGCAGGGGGGGTCGGGGGAGCACTGAAGCTTTCTTT
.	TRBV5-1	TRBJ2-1	CASSFGGAGNNEQFF	TGCGCCAGCAGCTTTGGGGGGGCCGGAAACAATGAGCAGTTCTTC
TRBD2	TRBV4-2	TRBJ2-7	CASSQGLAGSYEQYF	TGTGCCAGCAGCCAGGGACTAGCGGGGTCCTACGAGCAGTACTTC
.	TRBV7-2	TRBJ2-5	CASSLGGGGGTQYF	TGTGCCAGCAGCTTAGGTGGGGGAGGGGGGACCCAGTACTTC
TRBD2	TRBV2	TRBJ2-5	CASRAGTSGRGQETQYF	TGTGCCAGCAGGGCCGGGACTAGCGGGAGGGGGCAAGAGACCCAGTACTTC
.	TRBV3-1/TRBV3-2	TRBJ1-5	CASSPPGTLF	TGTGCCAGCAGCCCTCCTGGGACTCTTTTT
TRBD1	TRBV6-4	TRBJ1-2	CASSVSTGGNYGYTF	TGTGCCAGCAGTGTCTCGACAGGGGGAAACTATGGCTACACCTTC
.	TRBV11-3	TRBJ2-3	CASSLTRGTDTQYF	TGTGCCAGCAGCTTAACTAGAGGCACAGATACGCAGTATTTT
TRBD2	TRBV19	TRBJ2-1	CASSIATSGNYNEQFF	TGTGCCAGTAGTATAGCTACGAGCGGGAACTACAATGAGCAGTTCTTC
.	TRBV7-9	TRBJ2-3	CASSLDRGRGYSDTQYF	TGTGCCAGCAGCTTAGATCGAGGCAGGGGATATTCAGATACGCAGTATTTT
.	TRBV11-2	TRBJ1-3	CASSVTPGNTIYF	TGTGCCAGCAGCGTAACTCCGGGAAACACCATATATTTT
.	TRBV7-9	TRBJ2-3	CASSLNGHNTDTQYF	TGTGCCAGCAGCTTAAACGGACATAACACAGATACGCAGTATTTT
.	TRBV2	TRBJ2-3	CASSDPAGKWTDTQYF	TGTGCCAGCAGTGACCCGGCAGGGAAATGGACAGATACGCAGTATTTT
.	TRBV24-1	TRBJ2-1	CATSPGFNEQFF	TGTGCCACCAGTCCGGGTTTCAATGAGCAGTTCTTC
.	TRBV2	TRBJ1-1	CASSEAFSGTEAFF	TGTGCCAGCAGTGAAGCGTTCTCAGGGACTGAAGCTTTCTTT
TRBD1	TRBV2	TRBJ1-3	CASRAGQGAGNTIYF	TGTGCCAGCAGGGCAGGGCAGGGGGCTGGAAACACCATATATTTT
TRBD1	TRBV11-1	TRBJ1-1	CASIRTGGNTEAFF	TGTGCCAGCATCCGGACAGGGGGGAACACTGAAGCTTTCTTT